A single sample is the source of the 22 T cell receptor beta chains below, sequenced in a study of T cell clonality in common variable immunodeficiency. Their antigens remain unidentified. Whole-study findings and limits: Common variable immunodeficiency TCR beta sequences reportedly had fewer deletions and N-nucleotide insertions.

Repertoires were generated with immunoSEQ multiplex PCR, while TCRdb's copy carries only in-frame clones and drops some. In total the sample includes 25,000 to 35,000 clones, none of them seen once. Sequenced material: peripheral blood mononuclear cells. The receptors stem from a human donor with common variable immunodeficiency.

This clone has a handful of counts. Read data end 3 residues before the CDR3 end; the end is taken from the germline J gene. This chain joins TRBV30 and TRBJ1-5; 8 nucleotides agree with TRBD1. The CDR3 has 13 residues. Germline loops: CDR1 GTSNPN, CDR2 SVGIG (reference sequence). V lost 5 bases to trimming and J lost 3 bases; unmatched junction nucleotides: 3. CDR3: CAWAGGYNQPQHF. The part of the CDR3 DNA that was read is TGTGCCTGGGCAGGGGGCTACAATCAGCCC.

In its sample, this clone was seen many times. The sequenced fragment ends 3 residues before the CDR3 boundary, so the rest is inferred from the germline J gene. The chain links TRBV19 to TRBJ2-7; D remains unclear. CDR3 length: 11 residues. CDR1 and CDR2 from the germline V gene are LNHDA and SQIVND (reference sequence). V was cut by 3 bases and J by 3 bases, with 3 bases left in between. CDR3 bases read: TGTGCCAGTAGTATCGGCTACGAG. This encodes CASSIGYE. The CDR3 in its entirety is CASSIGYEQYF.

This clone was counted ten times or more. Read coverage stops 3 residues before the CDR3 terminus; the germline J gene supplies the remainder. The chain employs TRBV7-3 and TRBJ1-2; TRBD1 agrees at 10 bases. Germline loops: CDR1 SGHTA, CDR2 FQGTGA. This CDR3 comprises 14 residues. The sequenced CDR3 bases are TGTGCCAGCAGCAGGGGGGGACAGGGGAGGGGC. Translating gives CASSRGGQGRG. The full CDR3 reads CASSRGGQGRGYTF.

This clone showed up many times. The sequenced fragment ends 3 residues before the CDR3 boundary, so the rest is inferred from the germline J gene. V gene TRBV29-1 combines with J gene TRBJ2-3; the D gene is possibly TRBD2 (5 bases). The CDR3 spans 11 residues. Trimming removed 8 bases from V and 8 bases from J, with 14 bases in between. Germline CDR1 is SQVTM and CDR2 is ANQGSEA. The covered CDR3 bases are TGCAGCCTCGACGGGGAACCTACG. Its translation is CSLDGEPT. The full CDR3 reads CSLDGEPTQYF.

Worth noting for this clone: With the read ending 3 residues before the CDR3 end, the germline J gene is used to fill in that end. This chain joins TRBV19 and TRBJ2-7; D gene ambiguous. V was pared by 2 bases and J by 1 base, with 9 bases between. Germline assignment: CDR1 LNHDA and CDR2 SQIVND (reference sequence). The CDR3 runs to 14 residues. The CDR3 spells CASSIRVGSYEQYF. The DNA read from the CDR3 is TGTGCCAGTAGTATACGGGTCGGGTCCTACGAG. The whole variable domain, filled in from reference TRBV19 and TRBJ2-7, reads DGGITQSPKYLFRKEGQNVTLSCEQNLNHDAMYWYRQDPGQGLRLIYYSQIVNDFQKGDIAEGYSVSREKKESFPLTVTSAQKNPTAFYLCASSIRVGSYEQYFGPGTRLTVT.

This clone was found many times. The read comes to an end 3 residues before the CDR3 does, leaving the germline J gene to fill in the end. The chain employs TRBV7-6 and TRBJ2-7; no definite D call. The length of the CDR3 is 12 residues. The germline V gene encodes CDR1 SGHVS and CDR2 FNYEAQ. Trimming removed 5 bases at V and 4 bases at J, with 9 bases between. The DNA read from the CDR3 is TGTGCCAGCAGCCCCGAAGGGTACGAG. Amino acid sequence: CASSPEGYE. The entire CDR3 sequence reads CASSPEGYEQYF. Variable domain in full (rest from reference TRBV7-6 and TRBJ2-7): GAGVSQSPRYKVTKRGQDVALRCDPISGHVSLYWYRQALGQGPEFLTYFNYEAQQDKSGLPNDRFSAERPEGSISTLTIQRTEQRDSAMYRCASSPEGYEQYFGPGTRLTVT.

Concerning this clone: The read ends 3 residues shy of where the CDR3 ends; the end is completed using the germline J gene. The chain carries TRBV2 and TRBJ1-6; tentatively, D is TRBD1 (5 bases). Deletions cut 4 bases from V and 2 bases from J, with 9 bases between. There are 15 residues in the CDR3. Germline-derived CDR1 and CDR2 are SNHLY and FYNNEI. The sequenced CDR3 bases are TGTGCCAGCAGTGTTACAGGCCCCTATAATTCACCC. The encoded protein is CASSVTGPYNSP. The whole CDR3 region reads CASSVTGPYNSPLHF. Full variable domain (missing parts from reference TRBV2 and TRBJ1-6): EPEVTQTPSHQVTQMGQEVILRCVPISNHLYFYWYRQILGQKVEFLVSFYNNEISEKSEIFDDQFSVERPDGSNFTLKIRSTKLEDSAMYFCASSVTGPYNSPLHFGNGTRLTVT.

There are a few counts of this clone. The read ends 3 residues before the CDR3 terminus; that terminus is restored from the germline J gene. The chain is built from TRBV30 and TRBJ2-7, with no clear D. The length of the CDR3 is 11 residues. The V end was cut by 3 bases, the J end by 3 bases, with 6 bases between. In germline, CDR1 is GTSNPN, CDR2 SVGIG (reference sequence). The sequenced part of the CDR3 DNA is TGTGCCTGGAGGGCCCGCTACGAG. Amino acids: CAWRARYE. The complete CDR3 reads CAWRARYEQYF.

This clone was observed at least ten times. The read stops 3 residues short of the end of the CDR3; the missing end is completed from the germline J gene. The V and J genes are TRBV18 and TRBJ1-1, with 11 nucleotides matching TRBD1. The length of the CDR3 is 14 residues. Germline V gene data show CDR1 as KGHSH and CDR2 as LQKENI. The part of the CDR3 DNA that was read is TGTGCCAGCTCACCCGTCCCGGGACAGGGGGTA. Its translation is CASSPVPGQGV. The full CDR3 protein reads CASSPVPGQGVAFF.

This clone was seen only a few times. The read finishes 3 residues shy of the CDR3 end, and the germline J gene is used to complete it. This rearrangement joins TRBV7-2 to TRBJ2-5; perhaps TRBD2 as D (6 bases). CDR1 is SGHTA and CDR2 is FQGNSA in the germline V gene. Trimming pared 7 bases from V and 5 bases from J, leaving 17 bases between. The CDR3 extends over 14 amino acids. CDR3 loop: CASNPGTLGETQYF. The CDR3 DNA, read in part, is TGTGCCAGCAACCCCGGGACTCTAGGGGAGACC.

This clone was detected many times. The missing CDR3 end, 3 residues past where the read stops, is filled in from the germline J gene. The J gene is TRBJ2-5, the V gene TRBV5-1, with 8 bases fitting TRBD1. Trimming at V came to 2 bases and at J to 5 bases, leaving 8 bases not matched to a gene. Germline V gene lookup returns CDR1 SGHRS and CDR2 YFSETQ. There are 15 residues in the CDR3. The CDR3 spells CASSLGTGPGETQYF. The sequenced part of the CDR3 DNA is TGCGCCAGCAGCTTAGGGACAGGCCCCGGGGAGACC.

This clone showed up just a few times. The missing CDR3 end, 3 residues past where the read stops, is filled in from the germline J gene. V is TRBV30 and J is TRBJ1-4, with unresolved D. The germline V gene has CDR1 GTSNPN and CDR2 SVGIG (reference sequence). The CDR3 loop spans 11 amino acids. The V end lost 1 base, the J end lost 8 bases, and 5 bases lay between the germline ends. CDR3 protein: CAWSGREKLFF. The part of the CDR3 DNA that was read is TGTGCCTGGAGTGGAAGGGAAAAA. The full variable domain, rest sourced from reference TRBV30 and TRBJ1-4, is SQTIHQWPATLVQPVGSPLSLECTVEGTSNPNLYWYRQAAGRGLQLLFYSVGIGQISSEVPQNLSASRPQDRQFILSSKKLLLSDSGFYLCAWSGREKLFFGSGTQLSVL.

Points on this clone: The CDR3 end is not reached by the read, which stops 3 residues before it; the germline J gene fills it in. The rearrangement uses TRBV11-1 and TRBJ2-1, with 8 bases matching TRBD1. Germline V gene data show CDR1 as SGHAT and CDR2 as FQDESV (reference sequence). V was pared by 6 bases and J by 7 bases, with 8 bases of the junction left unmatched. The CDR3 totals 14 residues. The DNA read from the CDR3 is TGTGCCAGCAGACGTACAGGGGGTTCTAATGAG. This encodes CASRRTGGSNE. The full CDR3 protein reads CASRRTGGSNEQFF.

This clone has ten or more counts. The read terminates 3 residues before the CDR3 end, so the remaining end is supplied by the germline J gene. The chain has TRBV7-9 and TRBJ2-3; tentative D call: TRBD2 (5 bases). Germline CDR1 and CDR2: SEHNR and FQNEAQ (reference sequence). V was clipped by 4 bases and J by 1 base, with 9 bases between them. The CDR3 has 14 residues. CDR3 sequence: CASSSARGTDTQYF. CDR3 DNA (partial): TGTGCCAGCAGCTCGGCGAGGGGCACAGATACG.

In its sample, this clone was seen many times. The read ends 3 residues shy of where the CDR3 ends; the end is completed using the germline J gene. This chain links TRBV6-1 with TRBJ2-7, with 8 bases aligning to TRBD1. Germline V gene sequence: CDR1 MNHNS, CDR2 SASEGT. This CDR3 has 14 residues. The V and J ends lost 3 bases and 3 bases, in that order; junction bases with no gene match: 4. The CDR3: CASSETGVGYEQYF. CDR3 DNA (partial): TGTGCCAGCAGTGAGACAGGGGTTGGCTACGAG.

Regarding this clone: The sequence runs out 3 residues before the end of the CDR3; the remainder is reconstructed from the germline J gene. The V call is TRBV7-9, the J call TRBJ1-4; 9 bases fit TRBD1. The J segment lost 5 bases and the V segment lost 11 bases, leaving 9 bases of the junction unmatched. Germline V gives CDR1 SEHNR, CDR2 FQNEAQ (reference sequence). The CDR3 extends over 14 amino acids. Partial CDR3 DNA: TGTGCCGGGGGGGGGACAGGGAAAAATGAAAAA. It yields the protein CAGGGTGKNEK. The full CDR3 protein reads CAGGGTGKNEKLFF. The full variable domain, its missing parts supplied by reference TRBV7-9 and TRBJ1-4, is DTGVSQNPRHKITKRGQNVTFRCDPISEHNRLYWYRQTLGQGPEFLTYFQNEAQLEKSRLLSDRFSAERPKGSFSTLEIQRTEQGDSAMYLCAGGGTGKNEKLFFGSGTQLSVL.

For this clone: The read halts 3 residues ahead of the CDR3 end, with the missing end drawn from the germline J gene. The chain is built from TRBV6-2 or TRBV6-3 and TRBJ2-3, with 8 bases identical to TRBD2. This CDR3 contains 15 residues. Trimming removed 6 bases from V and 7 bases from J; junction bases left unmatched: 12. Looked up from germline, CDR1 is MNHEY and CDR2 is SVGEGT. The sequenced part of the CDR3 DNA is TGTGCCAGCAGCCCCCCCGGGGGGGCCCGTTATACG. Amino acid sequence: CASSPPGGARYT. The whole CDR3 sequence is CASSPPGGARYTQYF.

With regard to this clone: From the germline J gene comes the end of the CDR3, since the read stops 3 residues before it. The genes are TRBV20-1 and TRBJ2-3; TRBD1 is a possible D gene (6 bases). Germline V gene sequence: CDR1 DFQATT, CDR2 SNEGSKA (reference sequence). V was shortened by 6 bases and J by 2 bases, with 18 bases between the two germline ends. The CDR3 runs 15 residues. Incomplete CDR3 DNA: TGCAGTGCAAACACTAGGGGGTCAAACACAGATACG. This encodes CSANTRGSNTDT. The whole CDR3 protein is CSANTRGSNTDTQYF.

This clone showed up many times. Coverage ceases 3 residues before the CDR3 finishes, and the germline J gene fills in the end. The gene calls are TRBV5-1 and TRBJ1-3; 8 positions match TRBD1. With 0 bases clipped from V and 4 bases from J, the junction kept 9 bases outside the gene matches. This CDR3 is 17 amino acids long. Germline-derived CDR1 and CDR2 are SGHRS and YFSETQ. Incomplete CDR3 DNA: TGCGCCAGCAGCTTGGGGCCGACAGGGGCAGGAGGAAACACC. Translating it yields CASSLGPTGAGGNT. The entire CDR3 is CASSLGPTGAGGNTIYF.

This clone has only a few counts. Read data end 3 residues before the CDR3 end; the end is taken from the germline J gene. V usage is TRBV2 and J usage is TRBJ2-1; 8 positions match TRBD2. The length of the CDR3 is 14 residues. CDR1 is SNHLY and CDR2 is FYNNEI in the germline V gene. The V segment lost 7 bases and the J segment 8 bases; nucleotides outside the gene matches: 10. The sequenced CDR3 bases are TGTGCCAGCAAAGAGCGGGGGCCCGTGGATGAG. Protein: CASKERGPVDE. The whole CDR3 is CASKERGPVDEQFF.

This clone has only a few counts. The DNA ends 3 residues before the CDR3 does, and the rest of the CDR3 is filled in from the germline J gene. The J gene is TRBJ2-2, the V gene TRBV2; TRBD1 matches 7 bases. CDR3 size: 17 residues. Germline CDR1 reads SNHLY; CDR2 reads FYNNEI. V shed 7 bases, J shed 5 bases, and the junction held 16 bases outside the gene matches. The CDR3 here is CASNPLRGGVGTGELFF. The CDR3 DNA, read in part, is TGTGCCAGCAACCCCCTTCGAGGGGGCGTGGGGACCGGGGAG.

This clone appeared a few times. The observed sequence ends 3 residues before the CDR3 terminus, with the missing tail filled in from the germline J gene. This sequence joins TRBV7-9 and TRBJ1-5, with a possible D match to TRBD1 (6 bases). Germline CDR1 SEHNR, CDR2 FQNEAQ (reference sequence). V dropped 5 bases and J dropped 3 bases, with 14 bases sitting between them. The CDR3 contains 15 residues. The CDR3 here is CASSPPGGHNQPQHF. Incomplete CDR3 DNA: TGTGCCAGCAGCCCGCCCGGGGGGCACAATCAGCCC.